The clone carrying this T cell receptor (beta chain) was observed a handful of times. The sample belongs to a study of blood T cell repertoires in COVID-19. Study in general: T cells, B-cell-depleted T cells, or PBMCs provided the cDNA or gDNA that served as material.

The CDR3 loop spans 11 amino acids. V gave up 1 base and J gave up 9 bases, with 7 bases separating them. Germline values: CDR1 SGHDN, CDR2 FVKESK. Source study methods: Estimates of nucleated cell counts were drawn from the amplification of reference gene primers. Repertoires were generated with immunoSEQ multiplex PCR, while TCRdb's copy carries only in-frame clones and drops some. V and J calls and clone size are those listed in that table; D and trimming were worked out from the DNA. Counted here are approximately 150,000 clones, more than 75% occurring once; the ten biggest clones make up 4.8%. The gene calls are TRBV14 and TRBJ2-7, with a tentative D call TRBD2 (5 bases). This clonotype was sampled from a human donor in a cohort sampled during active COVID-19. The sample taken for sequencing was peripheral blood. The CDR3 is CASSQGGRQYF. CDR3 DNA: TGTGCCAGCAGCCAAGGAGGGAGGCAGTACTTC.